This T cell receptor (beta chain) stems from a study of chemoradiotherapy in HPV16-positive cancers. About the study: A couple of HPV16-positive patients' cells yielded candidate HPV-specific clones and common motifs. Findings and caveats of the study: Candidate HPV-specific clones and E7-related TCR motifs grew in tumor during treatment. Functional assays defining HPV-specific T cells used only a couple of HPV16-positive patients.

This CDR3 contains 11 residues. V was trimmed by 5 bases and J by 7 bases, leaving 9 bases between them. From germline, CDR1 is MNHEY and CDR2 SVGAGI. Note on this clone: Its antigen is as yet unknown.

Sequencing used immunoSEQ multiplex PCR; TCRdb keeps in-frame clones, though not all of them. This sample has 15,000 or so clones, with approximately 90% found just once. The material was blood, obtained from a patient who underwent chemoradiotherapy. This clonotype originated in a human donor with HPV-associated anogenital cancer. This sequence joins TRBV6-5 and TRBJ2-7, with D unresolved. The DNA of the CDR3 is TGTGCCAGCAGTCCTGGATGGGAGCAGTACTTC. It is translated as CASSPGWEQYF.